This TCR beta chain came from a study of cytomegalovirus exposure and HLA in healthy donors. Whole-study context: From HLA-typed donors, an early data release held 70 million to 95 million unique TCRs.

The primer mix had 60 Vbeta and 13 Jbeta primers. The repertoire was sequenced with immunoSEQ multiplex PCR; TCRdb's copy has only in-frame clones and lacks some. Of roughly 100,000 clones listed, 83% are singletons. General study results and limits: In an earlier analysis, about 87% or about 30%: the productive usage of most TCR beta V segments. Most TCRs appeared rarely, but some public TCRs recurred in many donors.

Unmatched junction bases numbered 7, after V lost 6 bases and J lost 7 bases. Germline values: CDR1 MNHEY, CDR2 SVGAGI. The CDR3 contains 15 residues. As concerns this clone: Its target is unknown.

Sequencing was carried out using PBMCs. The J gene is TRBJ1-6, the V gene TRBV6-5; 9 bases fit TRBD1. The TCR originated in a man in his late teens or twenties in good health and CMV-seronegative. In DNA, the CDR3 is TGTGCCAGCAGACCCATACAGGGGGCGAATTCACCCCTCCACTTT. Its translation is CASRPIQGANSPLHF.